The entry below gives a single T cell receptor (beta chain) sequence along with its context. Antigen unknown. Measured with immunoSEQ multiplex PCR; TCRdb has only the in-frame clones, and not every one. The table has some 10,000 clones, around 80% seen once; the top ten hold about a fifth. This specimen comes from a study of OX40 agonist ivuxolimab in advanced cancers. CDR3 length: 14 residues. Germline V gene data show CDR1 as SGHVS and CDR2 as FNYEAQ. The V end lost 6 bases, the J end lost 3 bases, and 15 bases lay between the germline ends. Samples of blood were obtained at baseline, on cycle 4 day 1, and on cycle 7 day 1. Study conclusions and caveats: In CD8+ T cells, expanded clones were on average more numerous than in CD4+. Within 6 weeks, CD4+ and CD8+ blood T cells expanded clonally at 0.1 to 3.0 mg/kg.

The genes are TRBV7-6 and TRBJ2-7, with D perhaps TRBD1 or TRBD2 (5 bases each). This specimen consisted of CD4+ or CD8+ T cells sorted from blood, obtained in a trial of the OX40 agonist ivuxolimab. The TCR sequence derives from an adult with an advanced solid tumor such as melanoma, head and neck, liver or kidney cancer. The CDR3 sequence: CASSSGTFGYEQYF. The CDR3 region has the DNA TGTGCCAGCAGTTCAGGGACCTTTGGCTACGAGCAGTACTTC.